A selection of T cell receptor beta chains follows, all from one sample in a study of blood T cell repertoires in COVID-19. Here immunoSEQ multiplex PCR was the method, and the copy in TCRdb shows in-frame clones only, minus some. The repertoire holds around 160,000 clones, with approximately 83% as singletons. The source material was peripheral blood. Receptors were obtained from a man aged 55 to 70 with acute or convalescent COVID-19. The CDR3 runs from the conserved cysteine through the conserved F or W. D genes are given only for firm matches. The size entry is marked missing in some rows and otherwise reads once, few, many or a size class.

cdr3_nt cdr3_aa clone_size d_call j_call v_call
TGTGCCAGCAGCTTACAGACTAGCAGCAACAATGAGCAGTTCTTC CASSLQTSSNNEQFF NA TRBD2 TRBJ2-1 TRBV7-6
TGCAGTGCTAGTGACGGGTCCTACGAGCAGTACTTC CSASDGSYEQYF once NA TRBJ2-7 TRBV20-1
TGCAGCGTTGGCAGAGATGTACAGGGAAACTATGGCTACACCTTC CSVGRDVQGNYGYTF few NA TRBJ1-2 TRBV29-1
TGTGCCAGCAGTTTATCGGTGGGGGCAACACAAGAGACCCAGTACTTC CASSLSVGATQETQYF NA NA TRBJ2-5 TRBV28
TGTGCCAGCAGCCGGACAGGGAATGGTCACGAGACCCAGTACTTC CASSRTGNGHETQYF NA TRBD1 TRBJ2-5 TRBV7-3
TGTGCCAGCAGCTTAACGGGTAGCGGGAGGGGTTTTGAGCAGTTCTTC CASSLTGSGRGFEQFF NA TRBD2 TRBJ2-1 TRBV7-3
TGTGCCAGCAGCGTTGTCTCCCGGGAAGCTTTCTTT CASSVVSREAFF NA NA TRBJ1-1 TRBV13
TGTGCCAGCAGTTTCAGCGGGGGGCGTCGATCCTACGAGCAGTACTTC CASSFSGGRRSYEQYF few TRBD2 TRBJ2-7 TRBV28
TGTGCCAGCATCGTAGGGACAGGGGGCAACTACGAGCAGTACTTC CASIVGTGGNYEQYF NA TRBD1 TRBJ2-7 TRBV28
TGCGCCAGCAGCAGAGAGGGACTAGCGGGAGGTATCGGGGAGCTGTTTTTT CASSREGLAGGIGELFF NA TRBD2 TRBJ2-2 TRBV4-1
TGTGCCAGCAGCCTGAGACTAGCCCCCAATGAGCAGTTCTTC CASSLRLAPNEQFF NA TRBD2 TRBJ2-1 TRBV7-2
TGTGCCACCAGTGATCCGGGACAGGGGGCGAATCAGCCCCAGCATTTT CATSDPGQGANQPQHF NA TRBD1 TRBJ1-5 TRBV24-1
TGCGCCAGCAGCTACTCCACGACAGATAGCTCCTACGAGCAGTACTTC CASSYSTTDSSYEQYF NA NA TRBJ2-7 TRBV5-1
TGTGCCAGCAGCGCCCCAAGGGGTCCTGGCTACACCTTC CASSAPRGPGYTF once NA TRBJ1-2 TRBV2
TGTGCCAGCATTCCCGGGGGGCAAGTTAATTCACCCCTCCACTTT CASIPGGQVNSPLHF NA NA TRBJ1-6 TRBV28
TGTGCCAGTAGTATCGGTAACAGGGGTCTCGCGCAGTATTTT CASSIGNRGLAQYF NA TRBD1 TRBJ2-3 TRBV19
TGCAGCGTTGAAGGGCAGGGGGCATTAAGCTCCTACAATGAGCAGTTCTTC CSVEGQGALSSYNEQFF NA TRBD1 TRBJ2-1 TRBV29-1
TGCGCCAGCAGTGAGTCTAGTTTTGAGCAGTTCTTC CASSESSFEQFF once NA TRBJ2-1 TRBV10-1
TGTGCCAGCAGCCTCTCTACGAACACTGAAGCTTTCTTT CASSLSTNTEAFF NA NA TRBJ1-1 TRBV11-2
TGTGCCAGCAGCTCCCGGGGTAACAGCAATCAGCCCCAGCATTTT CASSSRGNSNQPQHF NA NA TRBJ1-5 TRBV7-2
TGTGCCACCAGTGAGGCGGGACGTACGAATGAGCAGTTCTTC CATSEAGRTNEQFF NA NA TRBJ2-1 TRBV24-1
TGCGCCAGCAGCAAGGACTCGTACGAGCAGTACTTC CASSKDSYEQYF NA NA TRBJ2-7 TRBV5-1
TGTGCCAGCAGCGCAGGGCACATTCAGTACTTC CASSAGHIQYF NA NA TRBJ2-4 TRBV6-2/TRBV6-3
TGTGCCAGTAGTAGGGGCGCGGCGGGGTCAGATACGCAGTATTTT CASSRGAAGSDTQYF NA NA TRBJ2-3 TRBV19
TGTGCCAGCACCCAGAGTACCCCCGGGAGTCAAGCTTTCTTT CASTQSTPGSQAFF once NA TRBJ1-1 TRBV6-5
TGTGCCAGCTCAGGAAACAGGGGGGACACTGAAGCTTTCTTT CASSGNRGDTEAFF NA TRBD1 TRBJ1-1 TRBV18
TGTGCCAGTAGCCCGACAGGGGGAGCTCAGCCCCAGCATTTT CASSPTGGAQPQHF NA TRBD1 TRBJ1-5 TRBV19
TGTGCCAGCAGTTTAAGGGGACTAGCGGGAGAGACCCAGTACTTC CASSLRGLAGETQYF NA TRBD2 TRBJ2-5 TRBV27
TGTGCCAGCAGCTCCAGGGACAGGGTTAGGGATACGCAGTATTTT CASSSRDRVRDTQYF once TRBD1 TRBJ2-3 TRBV7-3
TGTGCCAGCAGTGAAGCGGCCCGGGGCAATGAGCAGTTCTTC CASSEAARGNEQFF NA NA TRBJ2-1 TRBV6-1
TGTGCCAGCAGCTTGGCCTGGTCAGACTACTTC CASSLAWSDYF NA NA TRBJ1-2 TRBV5-6
TGTGCCAGCAGGATACAGGGGGCAGATACGCAGTATTTT CASRIQGADTQYF NA TRBD1 TRBJ2-3 TRBV27
TGCGCCAGCATCAACCGACAGGGGGCTCATAATGAGCAGTTCTTC CASINRQGAHNEQFF once TRBD1 TRBJ2-1 TRBV5-1
TGCGCCAGCAGCTCGGTCAGGGGGAGGAGAGAAGCTTTCTTT CASSSVRGRREAFF NA TRBD1 TRBJ1-1 TRBV5-1
TGTGCCAGCAGCTTTAGCCCTACAGGGGGAGGATATGGCTACACCTTC CASSFSPTGGGYGYTF NA TRBD1 TRBJ1-2 TRBV5-5
TGTGCCAGCACTAGCGGGAAGTGGACCGGGGAGCTGTTTTTT CASTSGKWTGELFF NA TRBD2 TRBJ2-2 TRBV6-5
TGCAGCGTTTCCGAGGACTCCTACGGCACTGAAGCTTTCTTT CSVSEDSYGTEAFF NA NA TRBJ1-1 TRBV29-1
TGTGCCAGCAGCAAAGGGGACAGCCAGAACACTGAAGCTTTCTTT CASSKGDSQNTEAFF NA TRBD1 TRBJ1-1 TRBV11-2
TGTGCCAGCAGTTACGAGGGGGACGGTGTGGTTGGTGAGCAGTTCTTC CASSYEGDGVVGEQFF NA NA TRBJ2-1 TRBV6-2/TRBV6-3
TGTGCCAGTAGTATGCTCCCCTTTGTGGAGATGAACACTGAAGCTTTCTTT CASSMLPFVEMNTEAFF NA NA TRBJ1-1 TRBV19
TGTGCCAGCAGCTCCACAGGGAACTATGGCTACACCTTC CASSSTGNYGYTF few NA TRBJ1-2 TRBV7-9
TGTGCCACCAGTGCCACGGGACTAGCCCCCACAGATACGCAGTATTTT CATSATGLAPTDTQYF once TRBD2 TRBJ2-3 TRBV24-1
TGTGCCAGCAGCCCCCCCGGACAGGGGACTGGCGGCTACACCTTC CASSPPGQGTGGYTF few TRBD1 TRBJ1-2 TRBV4-2
TGCAGTGCTAGTTCGGGGTCCCCCTATAATTCACCCCTCCACTTT CSASSGSPYNSPLHF NA NA TRBJ1-6 TRBV20-1